This T cell receptor (beta chain) was recovered during a study of blood T cell repertoires in COVID-19 (TCRdb year 2020). For the wider study: Samples covering the acute and convalescent phases of COVID-19 were provided by collaborators in the United States, Italy and Spain. The prospective study material was composed of cDNA or gDNA derived from T cells, B-cell-depleted T cells, or PBMCs. The dataset comprised deeply sampled blood TCRbeta repertoires from subjects exposed to, actively infected with, or recovered from COVID-19. The repertoires were released in a freely available public database intended as a resource for research on the immune response to SARS-CoV-2. The samples were drawn from two sources: the first 160 participants of the ongoing ImmuneRACE study, and fewer than 1,500 subjects contributed by 6 global collaborators. The sample metadata nearly always contained a de-identified subject ID, COVID-19 status, age in years and sex. Where available, HLA class I and class II types were taken from metadata supplied by the sample provider and were not determined by assay-based typing. Overall results and qualifications from the work: The amount of clinical and demographic metadata varied by source and participant and was provided uncurated.

The immunoSEQ Assay, a bias-controlled multiplex PCR, was used to amplify TCRbeta CDR3 regions from genomic DNA. The original methods were these. Nucleated cell counts per sample were estimated from amplification of reference gene primers within the assay. Sequence reads were collapsed and filtered to measure the absolute abundance of every unique TCRbeta CDR3 rearrangement. For each sample, productive Simpson clonality was calculated by taking the square root of Simpson's diversity index across productive rearrangements. TCRdb took this table from immuneACCESS and kept in-frame rearrangements with V and J called. Such tables lack part of the clones; where checked against another copy, unresolved V genes explain under half of the gap, and the rest is unexplained. V and J calls and clone size come straight from that table; D and trimming were deduced from the DNA. The sample table lists about 98,000 clones, roughly nine tenths of them with a count of one. Clones ranked in the top ten supply about 4.2% of the sample.

Of note for this clone: The antigen this receptor binds is unknown. No clone much larger than this one lies a single base away; base qualities are absent.

The collaborating institutions used their own protocols to collect whole blood in K2EDTA tubes. For TCRbeta analysis, collaborators shipped samples as frozen whole blood, isolated PBMCs, or DNA extracted from either of those sample types. The CDR3 numbers 15 residues from cysteine through phenylalanine. Just CDR3 DNA is preserved here, 45 bases in frame from base 1. Compared with germline, V lacks 5 bases and J lacks 5 bases; bases without a gene match: 7. In the germline V gene, CDR1 corresponds to SGHVS and CDR2 to FQNEAQ. Sequenced: peripheral blood. This chain is built from TRBV7-8 and TRBJ2-7, with 12 middle bases fitting TRBD1. This clonotype originated in a man aged 65 to 79 with acute or convalescent COVID-19. CDR3 reads: CASSVRDRGLHEQYF. The DNA is TGTGCCAGCAGCGTCCGGGACAGGGGGCTTCACGAGCAGTACTTC.